This TCR beta chain was observed in a study of control samples from healthy donors and cancer patients. Only in-frame clones appear in the TCRdb table, and some are missing; sequencing was by immunoSEQ multiplex PCR. The repertoire holds 150,000 to 200,000 clones, with roughly 89% as singletons. The V end lost 3 bases, the J end lost 6 bases, and 6 bases lay between the germline ends. This CDR3 region has 12 residues. Germline CDR1 reads SGHTA; CDR2 reads FQGTGA. The V call is TRBV7-3, the J call TRBJ2-1; a possible D gene is TRBD1 (6 bases). The source of this sequence is a woman aged 30 to 39 in good health. Sequenced: blood. The CDR3 coding sequence is TGTGCCAGCAGCTTGACAGGCAATGAGCAGTTCTTC. The encoded protein is CASSLTGNEQFF.